This paragraph reports one T cell receptor beta chain. This clone's antigen is unknown. Base qualities are missing; no much larger clone stands one base away. The data belong to a study of technical replicates of blood from a few donors (dated by TCRdb to between 2016 and 2019). Receptors were amplified or captured by the immunoSEQ multiplex PCR assay. Imported from immuneACCESS, the table was reduced by TCRdb to in-frame sequences with V and J called. These copies leave out some clones; in studies compared against another copy, an unresolved V gene accounts for under half, and the cause of the remainder is not known. A total of around 79,000 clones appear in this sample, around 90% of them only once. 0.3% to 0.45% of the sample is taken by the ten largest. The receptor was derived from a human donor in good health. Some clones in this sample may be carry-over from other donors' samples. What was sequenced was T cells isolated from PBMCs.

The sequenced DNA is TGTGCCAGTAGTATAGGCGTCGATGAGCAGTTCTTC. Translation gives CASSIGVDEQFF. The V and J genes are TRBV19 and TRBJ2-1; no confident D gene assignment can be made. CDR1 and CDR2 are read off the germline V gene (reference sequence) as LNHDA and SQIVND. V is reduced by 1 base and J by 8 bases, leaving a spacing of 6 bases between them. The CDR3 runs 12 residues from the cysteine to the phenylalanine. Only the CDR3 region is kept as DNA, spanning 36 bases read in frame from base 1.